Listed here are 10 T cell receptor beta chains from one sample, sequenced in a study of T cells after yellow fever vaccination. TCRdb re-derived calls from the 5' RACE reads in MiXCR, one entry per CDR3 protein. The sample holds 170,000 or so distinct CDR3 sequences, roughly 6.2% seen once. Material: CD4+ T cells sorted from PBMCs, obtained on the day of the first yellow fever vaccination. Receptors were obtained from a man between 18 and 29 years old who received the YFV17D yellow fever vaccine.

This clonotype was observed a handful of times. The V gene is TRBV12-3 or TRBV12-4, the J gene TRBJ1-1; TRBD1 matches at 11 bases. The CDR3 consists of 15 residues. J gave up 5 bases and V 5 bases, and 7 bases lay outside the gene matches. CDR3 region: CASSPGQGARTEAFF. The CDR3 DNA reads TGTGCCAGCAGTCCAGGACAGGGGGCGAGGACTGAAGCTTTCTTT.

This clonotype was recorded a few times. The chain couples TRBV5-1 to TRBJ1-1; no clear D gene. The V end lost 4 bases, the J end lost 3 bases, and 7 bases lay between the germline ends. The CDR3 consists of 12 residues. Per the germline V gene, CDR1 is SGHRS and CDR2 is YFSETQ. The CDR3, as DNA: TGCGCCAGCAGCCGAGATGACACTGAAGCTTTCTTT. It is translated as CASSRDDTEAFF.

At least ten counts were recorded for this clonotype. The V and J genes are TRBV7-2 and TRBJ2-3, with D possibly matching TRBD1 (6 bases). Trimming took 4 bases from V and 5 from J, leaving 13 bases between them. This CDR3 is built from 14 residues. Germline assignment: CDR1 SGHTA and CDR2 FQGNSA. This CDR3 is CASSWGPGEDTQYF. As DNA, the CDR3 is TGTGCCAGCAGCTGGGGGCCAGGTGAAGATACGCAGTATTTT.

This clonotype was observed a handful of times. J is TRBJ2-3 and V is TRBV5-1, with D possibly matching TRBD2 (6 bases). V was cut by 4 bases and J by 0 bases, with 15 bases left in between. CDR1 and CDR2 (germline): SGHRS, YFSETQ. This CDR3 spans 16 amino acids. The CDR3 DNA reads TGCGCCAGCAGCGTGGGGGGAATGACTAGCACAGATACGCAGTATTTT. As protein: CASSVGGMTSTDTQYF.

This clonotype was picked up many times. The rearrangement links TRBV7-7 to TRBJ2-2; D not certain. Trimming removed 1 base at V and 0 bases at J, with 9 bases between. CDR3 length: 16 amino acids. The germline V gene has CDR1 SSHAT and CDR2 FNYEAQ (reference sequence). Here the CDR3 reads CASSLVPRANTGELFF. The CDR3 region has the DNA TGTGCCAGCAGCTTAGTGCCGCGCGCGAACACCGGGGAGCTGTTTTTT.

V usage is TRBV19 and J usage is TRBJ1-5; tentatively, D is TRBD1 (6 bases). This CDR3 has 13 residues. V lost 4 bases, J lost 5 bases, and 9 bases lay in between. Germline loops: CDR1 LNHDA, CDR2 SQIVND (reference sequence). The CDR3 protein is CASSNRDDQPQHF. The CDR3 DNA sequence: TGTGCCAGTAGTAACAGGGATGATCAGCCCCAGCATTTT.

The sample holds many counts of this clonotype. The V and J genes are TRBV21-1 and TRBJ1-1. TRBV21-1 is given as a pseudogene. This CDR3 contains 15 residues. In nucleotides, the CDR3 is TGTGCCAGCAGCAATCAGGAGGGCCGTTGGGTTGAAGCTTTCTTT. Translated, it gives CASSNQEGRWVEAFF.

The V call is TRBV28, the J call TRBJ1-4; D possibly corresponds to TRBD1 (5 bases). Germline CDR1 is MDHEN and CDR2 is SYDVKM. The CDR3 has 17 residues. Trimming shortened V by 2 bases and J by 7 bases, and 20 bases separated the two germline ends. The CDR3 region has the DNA TGTGCCAGCAGTTTAGGCATACAAGGGGATTACAGTGAAAAACTGTTTTTT. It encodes CASSLGIQGDYSEKLFF. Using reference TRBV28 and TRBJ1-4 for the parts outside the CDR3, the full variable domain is DVKVTQSSRYLVKRTGEKVFLECVQDMDHENMFWYRQDPGLGLRLIYFSYDVKMKEKGDIPEGYSVSREKKERFSLILESASTNQTSMYLCASSLGIQGDYSEKLFFGSGTQLSVL.

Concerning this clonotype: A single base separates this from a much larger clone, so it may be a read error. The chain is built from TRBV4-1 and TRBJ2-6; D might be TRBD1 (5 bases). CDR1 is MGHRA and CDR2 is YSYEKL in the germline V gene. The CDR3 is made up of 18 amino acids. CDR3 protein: CASSQVGRARSGANVLIF. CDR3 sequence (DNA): TGCGCCAGCAGCCAAGTGGGAAGGGCCCGTTCTGGGGCCAACGTCCTGATTTTC.

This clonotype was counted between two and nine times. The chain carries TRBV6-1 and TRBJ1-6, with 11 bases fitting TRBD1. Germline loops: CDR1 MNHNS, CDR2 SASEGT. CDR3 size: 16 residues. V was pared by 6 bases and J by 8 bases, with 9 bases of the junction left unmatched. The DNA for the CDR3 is TGTGCCAGCAGACCCCGGGACAGGGGGATTGATTCACCCCTCCACTTT. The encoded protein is CASRPRDRGIDSPLHF.